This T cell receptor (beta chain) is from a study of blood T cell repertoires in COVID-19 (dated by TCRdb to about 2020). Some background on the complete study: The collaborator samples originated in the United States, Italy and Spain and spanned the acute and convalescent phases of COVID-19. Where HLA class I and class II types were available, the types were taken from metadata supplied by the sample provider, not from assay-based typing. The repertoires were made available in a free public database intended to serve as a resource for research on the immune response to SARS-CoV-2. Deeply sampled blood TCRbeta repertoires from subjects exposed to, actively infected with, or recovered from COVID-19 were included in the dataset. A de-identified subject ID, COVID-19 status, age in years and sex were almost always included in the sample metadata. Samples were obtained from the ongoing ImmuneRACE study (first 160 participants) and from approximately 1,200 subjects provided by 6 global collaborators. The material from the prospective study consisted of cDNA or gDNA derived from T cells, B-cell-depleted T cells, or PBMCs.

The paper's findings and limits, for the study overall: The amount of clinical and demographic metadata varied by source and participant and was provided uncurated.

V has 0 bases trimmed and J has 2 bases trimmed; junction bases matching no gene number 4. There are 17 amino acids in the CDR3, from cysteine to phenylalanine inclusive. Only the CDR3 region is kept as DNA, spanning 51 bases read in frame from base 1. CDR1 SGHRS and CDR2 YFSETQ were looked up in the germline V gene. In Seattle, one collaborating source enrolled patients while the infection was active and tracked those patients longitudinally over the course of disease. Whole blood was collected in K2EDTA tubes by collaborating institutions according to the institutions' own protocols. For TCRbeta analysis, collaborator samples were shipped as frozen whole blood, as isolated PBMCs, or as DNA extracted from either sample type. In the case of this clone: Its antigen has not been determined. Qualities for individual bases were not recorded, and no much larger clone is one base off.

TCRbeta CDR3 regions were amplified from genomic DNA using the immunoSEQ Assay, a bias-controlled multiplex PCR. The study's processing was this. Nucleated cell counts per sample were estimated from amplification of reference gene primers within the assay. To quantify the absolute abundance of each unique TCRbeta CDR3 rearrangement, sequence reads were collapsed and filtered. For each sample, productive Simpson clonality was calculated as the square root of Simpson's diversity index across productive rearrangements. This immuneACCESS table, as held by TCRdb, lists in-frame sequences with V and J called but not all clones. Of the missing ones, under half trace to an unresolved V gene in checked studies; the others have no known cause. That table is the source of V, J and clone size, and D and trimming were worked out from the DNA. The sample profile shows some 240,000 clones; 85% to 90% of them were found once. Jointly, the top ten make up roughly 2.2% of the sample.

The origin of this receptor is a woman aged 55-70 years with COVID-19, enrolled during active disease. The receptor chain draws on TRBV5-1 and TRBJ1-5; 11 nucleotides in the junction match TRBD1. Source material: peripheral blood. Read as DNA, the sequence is TGCGCCAGCAGCTTGGGGACAGGGGGCAATGGCAATCAGCCCCAGCATTTT. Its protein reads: CASSLGTGGNGNQPQHF.